This T cell receptor (beta chain) was documented in a study of PD-1 blockade in classical Hodgkin lymphoma. The CDR3 has 13 residues. V lost 8 bases to trimming and J lost 7 bases, with 15 bases between them. Per the germline V gene, CDR1 is SNHLY and CDR2 is FYNNEI. Study results and caveats: Anyone who began nivolumab under 1 year after ASCT was excluded. CD4+ but not CD8+ TCR diversity rose significantly by C4D1. When set against healthy donors, newly diagnosed patients were reported to show lower baseline TCR diversity. Complete responders entered with baseline diversity on par with newly diagnosed patients, the results showed.

In regard to this clone: The antigen remains undetermined.

The data were produced by immunoSEQ multiplex PCR, yet TCRdb's version contains in-frame clones alone and is incomplete. This table holds 20,000 to 25,000 clones, around 69% found once. Each and every patient relapsed after autologous stem cell transplantation, and patients got differing brentuximab vedotin exposure. This sequence was found in a human donor with classical Hodgkin lymphoma. The sequences come from peripheral blood mononuclear cells (PBMCs), collected at baseline. V gene TRBV2 combines with J gene TRBJ2-1, with D possibly called TRBD1 or TRBD2 (7 bases each). In nucleotides, the CDR3 is TGTGCCAGCGGGAGGGCAGGGGGAAATGAGCAGTTCTTC. Its translation is CASGRAGGNEQFF.